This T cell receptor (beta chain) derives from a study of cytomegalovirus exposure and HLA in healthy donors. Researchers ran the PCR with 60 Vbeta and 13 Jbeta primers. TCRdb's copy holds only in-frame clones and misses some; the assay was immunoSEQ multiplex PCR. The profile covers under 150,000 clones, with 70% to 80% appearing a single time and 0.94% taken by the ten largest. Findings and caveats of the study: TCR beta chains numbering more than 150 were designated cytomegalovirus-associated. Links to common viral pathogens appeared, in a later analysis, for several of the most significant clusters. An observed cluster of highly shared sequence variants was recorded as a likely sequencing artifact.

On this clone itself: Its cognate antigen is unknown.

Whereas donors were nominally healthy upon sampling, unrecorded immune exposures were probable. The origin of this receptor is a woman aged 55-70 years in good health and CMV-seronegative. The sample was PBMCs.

The CDR3 spells CASSQGASIRETQYF. The CDR3 region has the DNA TGTGCCAGCTCACAGGGGGCGTCTATAAGGGAGACCCAGTACTTC. V usage is TRBV18 and J usage is TRBJ2-5, with 7 bases aligning to TRBD1. From germline, CDR1 is KGHSH and CDR2 LQKENI. Trimming removed 4 bases from V and 5 bases from J; junction bases left unmatched: 10. The CDR3 has 15 amino acids.